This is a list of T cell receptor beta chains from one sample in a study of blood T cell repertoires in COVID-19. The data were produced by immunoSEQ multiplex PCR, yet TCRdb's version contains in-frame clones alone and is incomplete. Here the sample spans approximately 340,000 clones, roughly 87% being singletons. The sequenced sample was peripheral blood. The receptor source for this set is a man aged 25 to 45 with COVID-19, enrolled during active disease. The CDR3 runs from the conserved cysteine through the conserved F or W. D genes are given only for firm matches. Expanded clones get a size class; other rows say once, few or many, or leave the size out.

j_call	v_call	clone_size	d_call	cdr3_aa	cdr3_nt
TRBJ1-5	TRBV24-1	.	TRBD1	CATSDIRTGTGDQPQHF	TGTGCCACCAGTGATATCAGGACAGGGACGGGGGATCAGCCCCAGCATTTT
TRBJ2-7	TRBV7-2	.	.	CASSLWGGQPTYEQYF	TGTGCCAGCAGCTTATGGGGGGGACAACCTACCTACGAGCAGTACTTC
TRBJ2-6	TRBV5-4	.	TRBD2	CASSPYSGGQGANVLTF	TGTGCCAGCAGCCCGTATAGCGGGGGGCAGGGGGCCAACGTCCTGACTTTC
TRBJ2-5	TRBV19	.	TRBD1	CASSTQDRGPRPFATQYF	TGTGCCAGTAGTACCCAGGACAGGGGGCCCCGGCCCTTCGCGACCCAGTACTTC
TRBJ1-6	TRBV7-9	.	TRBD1	CASPLRPGGIPLHF	TGTGCCAGCCCCCTTAGACCAGGGGGCATCCCCCTCCACTTT
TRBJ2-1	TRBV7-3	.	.	CASSQRGPLSNEQFF	TGTGCCAGCAGCCAAAGGGGCCCATTGAGCAATGAGCAGTTCTTC
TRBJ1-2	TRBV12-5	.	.	CASGSTGFYGYTF	TGTGCTAGTGGATCTACAGGGTTCTATGGCTACACCTTC
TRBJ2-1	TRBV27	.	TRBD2	CASSLRRGGNEQFF	TGTGCCAGCAGTTTAAGGCGGGGGGGTAATGAGCAGTTCTTC
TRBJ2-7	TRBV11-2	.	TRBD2	CASSLDPGGNEQYF	TGTGCCAGCAGCTTAGACCCCGGGGGGAACGAGCAGTACTTC
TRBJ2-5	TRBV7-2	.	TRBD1	CASSLVRTGGAKGETQYF	TGTGCCAGCAGCTTAGTGAGGACAGGGGGCGCTAAGGGCGAGACCCAGTACTTC
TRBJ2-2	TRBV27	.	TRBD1	CATYAGQGYTGELFF	TGTGCCACTTACGCCGGACAGGGCTACACCGGGGAGCTGTTTTTT
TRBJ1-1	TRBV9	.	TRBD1	CASSVFAGTGGGTEAFF	TGTGCCAGCAGCGTATTCGCGGGAACAGGGGGAGGCACTGAAGCTTTCTTT
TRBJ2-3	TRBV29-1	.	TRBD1	CSARQGYPAPGPTDTQYF	TGCAGCGCCCGACAGGGCTATCCAGCCCCAGGTCCCACAGATACGCAGTATTTT
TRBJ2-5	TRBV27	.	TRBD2	CASSDTSGSWETQYF	TGTGCCAGCAGTGATACTAGCGGGAGTTGGGAGACCCAGTACTTC
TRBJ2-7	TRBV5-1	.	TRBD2	CASSPPGTSGSYEQYF	TGCGCCAGCAGCCCCCCGGGGACTAGCGGGAGCTACGAGCAGTACTTC
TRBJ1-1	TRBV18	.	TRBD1	CASSHGTGQGSNTEAFF	TGTGCCAGCTCTCACGGAACGGGACAGGGTTCGAACACTGAAGCTTTCTTT
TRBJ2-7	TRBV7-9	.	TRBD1	CASSLVQGAYEQYF	TGTGCCAGCAGCTTAGTGCAGGGGGCTTACGAGCAGTACTTC
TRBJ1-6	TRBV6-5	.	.	CASSSPNDRLIHF	TGTGCCAGCAGCTCCCCGAACGACAGGCTTATCCACTTT
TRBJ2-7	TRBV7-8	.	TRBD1	CASSGQGSSYEQYF	TGTGCCAGCAGCGGACAGGGGAGCTCCTACGAGCAGTACTTC
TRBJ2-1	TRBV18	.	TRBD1	CASSPDLFGTGEANEQFF	TGTGCCAGCTCACCAGACCTCTTCGGGACAGGGGAAGCAAATGAGCAGTTCTTC
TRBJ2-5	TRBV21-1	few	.	CASSKGLAGETQYF	TGTGCCAGCAGCAAAGGACTAGCGGGAGAGACCCAGTACTTC
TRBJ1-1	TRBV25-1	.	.	CASNASGQRTEAFF	TGTGCCAGCAATGCGTCCGGACAGCGGACTGAAGCTTTCTTT
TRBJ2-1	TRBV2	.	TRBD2	CASRRRSGGADNEQFF	TGTGCCAGCCGTAGACGGAGCGGGGGGGCCGACAATGAGCAGTTCTTC
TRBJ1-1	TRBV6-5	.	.	CASSYSRGTEAFF	TGTGCCAGCAGTTACTCGAGAGGAACTGAAGCTTTCTTT
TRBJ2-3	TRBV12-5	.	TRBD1	CASGLVRDRETDTQYF	TGTGCTAGTGGTTTGGTACGGGACAGGGAAACAGATACGCAGTATTTT
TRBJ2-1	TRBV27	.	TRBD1	CASKVTGANEQFF	TGTGCCAGCAAGGTGACAGGGGCAAATGAGCAGTTCTTC
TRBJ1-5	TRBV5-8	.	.	CASSRYGRGNNQPQHF	TGTGCCAGCAGCCGTTATGGCAGGGGTAACAATCAGCCCCAGCATTTT
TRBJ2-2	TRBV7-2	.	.	CASSLFALNTGELFF	TGTGCCAGCAGCTTATTCGCGTTGAACACCGGGGAGCTGTTTTTT
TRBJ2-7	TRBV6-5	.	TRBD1	CASSYSQTGFYEQYF	TGTGCCAGCAGTTACTCCCAGACAGGGTTCTACGAGCAGTACTTC
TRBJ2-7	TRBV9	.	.	CASGTGTYEQYF	TGTGCCAGCGGAACAGGGACCTACGAGCAGTACTTC
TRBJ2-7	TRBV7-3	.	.	CASSSPENEQYF	TGTGCCAGCAGCTCCCCGGAGAACGAGCAGTACTTC